This T cell receptor (beta chain) was found in a study of OX40 agonist ivuxolimab in advanced cancers. In the study overall: The eligibility criteria allowed prior anti-PD-1, anti-PD-L1 or anti-CTLA-4 therapy, and around 40% had some.

Per the germline V gene, CDR1 is GTSNPN and CDR2 is SVGIG (reference sequence). V was trimmed by 3 bases and J by 8 bases, leaving 10 bases between them. The CDR3 extends over 11 amino acids. Some clones are missing from TCRdb's copy, which holds only in-frame ones; the method was immunoSEQ multiplex PCR. This table has some 14,000 clones, more than 75% appearing once. The chain combines TRBV30 with TRBJ1-1; D is unclear. This TCR derives from an adult with an advanced solid tumor such as melanoma, head and neck, liver or kidney cancer. Sequences were derived from CD4+ or CD8+ T cells sorted from blood, sampled in a trial of the OX40 agonist ivuxolimab. The CDR3: CAWSPGREAFF. CDR3 DNA sequence: TGTGCCTGGAGCCCGGGCCGAGAAGCTTTCTTT.